This T cell receptor beta chain derives from a study of OX40 agonist ivuxolimab in advanced cancers. Across the study: Ivuxolimab, an agonistic anti-OX40 (CD134) antibody, was given to patients. Recorded diagnoses for dose-escalation patients were hepatocellular carcinoma, melanoma, renal cell or head and neck cancer.

Assay used: immunoSEQ multiplex PCR; TCRdb lists only in-frame clones, some missing. The sample shows some 64,000 clones, approximately 91% of them seen only once. The receptor was derived from an adult with an advanced solid tumor such as melanoma, head and neck, liver or kidney cancer. This specimen was CD4+ or CD8+ T cells sorted from blood, taken in a trial of the OX40 agonist ivuxolimab.

The CDR3 loop is CATRERGAYNEQFF. The CDR3 DNA reads TGTGCCACCAGGGAGCGGGGGGCTTACAATGAGCAGTTCTTC. V and J are TRBV28 and TRBJ2-1; 9 bases are a match to TRBD2. This CDR3 contains 14 residues. The germline V gene encodes CDR1 MDHEN and CDR2 SYDVKM. V shed 10 bases, J shed 4 bases, and the junction held 8 bases outside the gene matches.